The entry that follows covers one T cell receptor (beta chain) sequence. This entry belongs to a study of blood T cell repertoires in COVID-19. Whole-study context: Sources were T cells, B-cell-depleted T cells, or PBMCs; the material itself was cDNA or gDNA.

Profiling relied on immunoSEQ multiplex PCR, and the TCRdb table lists in-frame clones only, not all of them. The sample includes tens of thousands of clones, about nine tenths seen only once; the top ten take roughly 0.53%. Looked up from germline, CDR1 is SGHTA and CDR2 is FQGNSA. Trimming at V came to 5 bases and at J to 3 bases, leaving 7 bases not matched to a gene. The CDR3 length is 15 residues. The chain joins TRBV7-2 to TRBJ2-7; 10 bases agree with TRBD2. Sequencing used peripheral blood. The sequence was collected from a man aged 45 to 65 with COVID-19, enrolled during active disease. The CDR3 spells CASSRGVAGGYEQYF. The CDR3 DNA reads as TGTGCCAGCAGCCGTGGGGTAGCGGGGGGCTACGAGCAGTACTTC.